The present T cell receptor beta chain was sequenced within a study of T cell responses to AZD1222 COVID-19 vaccine. This clone was detected only a few times. Its antigen is currently unknown. The protocol was immunoSEQ multiplex PCR, while the TCRdb copy is restricted to in-frame clones and leaves out a portion. The table lists more than 95,000 clones, about 86% of them singletons. Doses given second, at about 4 or about 12 weeks, were pooled. Regarding the study as a whole: Spike was spanned by vaccine-associated CD4 TCRs, with dominance at 160-218 and 743-854. Increased Spike-specific TCR breadth and depth were observed after two AZD1222 doses. It should be noted that donors were predominantly white British and more often female, and clonal diversity was possibly underestimated.

The input for sequencing was peripheral blood, taken 28 days after the second AZD1222 dose. The source of this sequence is an adult who received the AZD1222 COVID-19 vaccine.

Here the CDR3 reads CASSLGTDYGYTF. The CDR3 DNA follows: TGTGCCAGCAGCTTGGGCACGGACTATGGCTACACCTTC. This chain joins TRBV5-5 and TRBJ1-2; D is unresolved. This CDR3 comprises 13 residues. Trimming pared 0 bases from V and 3 bases from J, leaving 6 bases between. Germline V gene sequence: CDR1 SGHKS, CDR2 YYEKEE (reference sequence).